What follows describes a single TCR beta chain. This entry comes from a study of T cell responses to AZD1222 COVID-19 vaccine. Profiling relied on immunoSEQ multiplex PCR, and the TCRdb table lists in-frame clones only, not all of them. This sample has more than 65,000 clones; 78% occur once, and the top ten carry about 21%. This sequence originates from an adult in good health. The sequencing used peripheral blood, collected on day 0 of AZD1222 vaccination.

The CDR3 is CASRREFRPYTEAFF. The CDR3 DNA reads TGCGCCAGCAGAAGGGAGTTTCGGCCTTACACTGAAGCTTTCTTT. The rearrangement uses TRBV4-1 and TRBJ1-1; D ambiguous. The CDR3 extends over 15 amino acids. Germline loops: CDR1 MGHRA, CDR2 YSYEKL. V shed 6 bases and J shed 3 bases, with 17 bases lying between them.